The 24 T cell receptor beta chains listed next were all sequenced from one sample in a study of blood T cell repertoires in COVID-19. Assay: immunoSEQ multiplex PCR; the TCRdb copy retains only in-frame clones and omits some. This sample carries about 96,000 clones, approximately 90% of them seen once, and the ten largest clones take roughly 4.2%. What was sequenced was peripheral blood. Receptors were obtained from a human donor with COVID-19, enrolled during active disease. The donor label of this sample is uncertain.

This chain connects TRBV5-6 to TRBJ1-5, with D unresolved. There are 13 residues in the CDR3. Trimming removed 2 bases at V and 4 bases at J, with 7 bases between. Germline CDR1 reads SGHDT; CDR2 reads YYEEEE. CDR3 sequence reads: CASSFSLNQPQHF. The CDR3, as DNA: TGTGCCAGCAGCTTCAGTCTGAATCAGCCCCAGCATTTT.

Points on this clone: Additional DNA sequences in this sample encode the identical CDR3. The genes are TRBV5-1 and TRBJ1-4; D is possibly TRBD1 (6 bases). Per germline, CDR1 SGHRS and CDR2 YFSETQ. The CDR3 is 14 residues long. Deletions cut 0 bases from V and 7 bases from J, with 10 bases between. The CDR3 sequence: CASSLGQGSEKLFF. CDR3 DNA sequence: TGCGCCAGCAGCTTGGGTCAGGGGAGTGAAAAACTGTTTTTT.

The V and J genes are TRBV24-1 and TRBJ1-1; no firm D call. The V gene lost 4 bases and the J gene lost 5 bases, with 7 bases spanning the gap. The length of the CDR3 is 12 residues. Germline values: CDR1 KGHDR, CDR2 SFDVKD. The CDR3 loop reads CATSEAGTEAFF. CDR3 DNA: TGTGCCACCAGTGAAGCGGGGACTGAAGCTTTCTTT.

V is TRBV15 and J is TRBJ2-4, with D possibly matching TRBD1 (6 bases). CDR1 LNHNV and CDR2 YYDKDF come from the germline V gene (reference sequence). The CDR3 totals 19 residues. Trimming stripped 5 bases from V and 0 bases from J, with 23 bases between. CDR3 nucleotides: TGTGCCACCAGCCCCGGGTCACGTTTGGGGGCCCTAGCCAAAAACATTCAGTACTTC. Amino acid sequence: CATSPGSRLGALAKNIQYF.

This CDR3 is CASSPYRSGEQYF. The CDR3 coding sequence is TGTGCCAGCAGCCCGTACCGCTCAGGGGAGCAGTACTTC. The chain is built from TRBV7-6 and TRBJ2-7; D may be TRBD1 (5 bases). Looked up from germline, CDR1 is SGHVS and CDR2 is FNYEAQ. V was shortened by 5 bases and J by 7 bases, with 15 bases between the two germline ends. There are 13 residues in the CDR3.

The chain joins TRBV3-1 (or the pseudogene TRBV3-2) to TRBJ1-6; D remains ambiguous. This CDR3 contains 14 residues. Germline-derived CDR1 and CDR2 are LGHDT and YNNKEL (reference sequence). The ends were cut back, 0 bases at V and 8 bases at J, with 8 bases in the middle. As DNA, the CDR3 is TGTGCCAGCAGCCAAGACAGACGGGATTCACCCCTCCACTTT. Protein: CASSQDRRDSPLHF.

In this sample, this clone turned up once. The chain links TRBV6-5 to TRBJ1-2; D remains ambiguous. Germline V gene data show CDR1 as MNHEY and CDR2 as SVGAGI. The CDR3 length is 16 residues. V shed 2 bases and J shed 5 bases, with 18 bases lying between them. The CDR3 here is CASSYRPAASRYGYTF. The CDR3 DNA sequence: TGTGCCAGCAGTTACCGCCCGGCCGCGTCTAGATATGGCTACACCTTC.

The chain employs TRBV12-3 or TRBV12-4 and TRBJ1-1; possibly TRBD1 for D (5 bases). Deletions cut 1 base from V and 5 bases from J, with 8 bases between. This CDR3 contains 13 residues. DNA for the CDR3: TGTGCCAGCAGTTTAGAAGGGGATACTGAAGCTTTCTTT. Protein: CASSLEGDTEAFF.

The chain couples TRBV19 to TRBJ1-5, with TRBD1 identical over 7 bases. V dropped 5 bases and J dropped 5; count of bases not matched to a gene: 3. Germline V CDR1 and CDR2: LNHDA, SQIVND (reference sequence). The CDR3 sequence is 13 residues long. CDR3 nucleotides: TGTGCCAGTAGTCCCCAGGGGGATCAGCCCCAGCATTTT. Its protein product is CASSPQGDQPQHF.

The CDR3 loop reads CASSQDVPRSNQPQHF. CDR3 DNA: TGTGCCAGCAGCCAAGACGTCCCCAGGAGCAATCAGCCCCAGCATTTT. This rearrangement joins TRBV3-1 (or the pseudogene TRBV3-2) to TRBJ1-5, with D unresolved. The CDR3 runs to 16 residues. The ends were cut back, 0 bases at V and 1 base at J, with 10 bases in the middle. CDR1 is LGHDT, CDR2 YNNKEL, per germline (reference sequence).

The chain combines TRBV5-1 with TRBJ2-3, with D possibly being TRBD1 (6 bases). The CDR3 runs 15 residues. Germline CDR1 is SGHRS and CDR2 is YFSETQ. V was clipped by 0 bases and J by 1 base, with 9 bases between them. The CDR3 sequence: CASSLDPGGTDTQYF. CDR3 DNA: TGCGCCAGCAGCTTGGACCCAGGGGGCACAGATACGCAGTATTTT.

The chain uses TRBV19 and TRBJ1-1, with 7 bases matching TRBD1. There are 13 residues in the CDR3. From germline, CDR1 is LNHDA and CDR2 SQIVND (reference sequence). With V trimmed by 1 base and J by 4 bases, 0 bases remained unmatched. The CDR3: CASSIAGGTEAFF. The CDR3 bases are TGTGCCAGTAGTATAGCAGGGGGCACTGAAGCTTTCTTT.

The gene calls are TRBV7-9 and TRBJ2-3; no firm D call. Germline V CDR1 and CDR2: SEHNR, FQNEAQ (reference sequence). The CDR3 loop spans 13 amino acids. The ends were cut back, 1 base at V and 4 bases at J, with 6 bases in the middle. CDR3 in amino acids: CASSLGRSDTQYF. CDR3 DNA sequence: TGTGCCAGCAGCTTAGGGAGATCAGATACGCAGTATTTT.

CDR3 sequence (DNA): TGTGCCAGCAGTGACTCGACTAGCGGGGGAGATACGCAGTATTTT. Translating it yields CASSDSTSGGDTQYF. The chain employs TRBV6-4 and TRBJ2-3; 12 bases fit TRBD2. Germline V gene lookup returns CDR1 MRHNA and CDR2 SNTAGT. The CDR3 has 15 residues. With V trimmed by 0 bases and J by 5 bases, 0 bases remained unmatched.

J is TRBJ2-1 and V is TRBV13; 12 positions match TRBD2. Trimming removed 7 bases from V and 3 bases from J; junction bases left unmatched: 7. The CDR3 runs 16 residues. Germline V CDR1 and CDR2: PRHDT, FYEKMQ (reference sequence). The CDR3 region has the DNA TGTGCCAGCACCAGGGCACTAGCGGGAGGCTACAATGAGCAGTTCTTC. Translated: CASTRALAGGYNEQFF.

V usage is TRBV20-1 and J usage is TRBJ1-1; no reliable D call. Germline V gene lookup returns CDR1 DFQATT and CDR2 SNEGSKA (reference sequence). The V end lost 0 bases, the J end lost 11 bases, and 10 bases lay between the germline ends. There are 11 residues in the CDR3. DNA of the CDR3: TGCAGTGCTAGAGATCTCATCGGGGCTTTCTTT. It yields the protein CSARDLIGAFF.

J is TRBJ1-5 and V is TRBV19, with 8 bases fitting TRBD1. The V and J ends lost 5 bases and 7 bases, in that order; junction bases with no gene match: 7. Germline values: CDR1 LNHDA, CDR2 SQIVND (reference sequence). The CDR3 totals 14 residues. The CDR3 sequence is CASSPRQGRQPQHF. The CDR3 DNA follows: TGTGCCAGTAGTCCTAGACAGGGGAGACAGCCCCAGCATTTT.

This chain connects TRBV24-1 to TRBJ2-7, with D perhaps matching TRBD1 (6 bases). CDR3 length: 14 amino acids. CDR1 and CDR2 (germline): KGHDR, SFDVKD. Trimming cost V 7 bases and J 1 base, with 13 bases left between them. The CDR3 DNA is TGTGCCACCAGGGCTTCGGGACAATCCTACGAGCAGTACTTC. This translates into CATRASGQSYEQYF.

This clone was seen a few times. The chain uses TRBV5-1 and TRBJ1-4; 7 bases agree with TRBD1. Germline CDR1 reads SGHRS; CDR2 reads YFSETQ. V trimming: 4 bases; J trimming: 1 base; junction bases outside the gene matches: 4. This CDR3 is built from 15 residues. This chain's CDR3 is CASSSRQGTNEKLFF. The CDR3 DNA follows: TGCGCCAGCAGCAGTCGACAGGGAACTAATGAAAAACTGTTTTTT. The full variable domain, in which reference TRBV5-1 and TRBJ1-4 provide the parts outside the CDR3, is KAGVTQTPRYLIKTRGQQVTLSCSPISGHRSVSWYQQTPGQGLQFLFEYFSETQRNKGNFPGRFSGRQFSNSRSEMNVSTLELGDSALYLCASSSRQGTNEKLFFGSGTQLSVL.

The rearrangement joins TRBV7-7 to TRBJ2-1, with 7 bases matching TRBD2. Trimming took 0 bases from V and 3 from J; bases not matched to a gene: 5. The V gene's germline CDR1 is SSHAT and CDR2 FNYEAQ (reference sequence). CDR3 length: 16 amino acids. CDR3 in amino acids: CASSLARENGYNEQFF. The DNA for the CDR3 is TGTGCCAGCAGCTTAGCGCGGGAGAACGGCTACAATGAGCAGTTCTTC.

The chain is built from TRBV6-6 and TRBJ2-5; 11 bases agree with TRBD2. V shed 5 bases and J 4 bases; nucleotides not matched to a gene: 6. Germline-derived CDR1 and CDR2 are MNHNY and SVGAGI (reference sequence). This CDR3 is built from 15 residues. CDR3 DNA sequence: TGTGCCAGCAGTAAAGGACTAGCGGGCCCAGAGACCCAGTACTTC. Translated, it gives CASSKGLAGPETQYF.

A single count supports this clone. The rearrangement links TRBV19 to TRBJ1-3; TRBD1 matches 7 bases. CDR1 is LNHDA, CDR2 SQIVND, per germline (reference sequence). This CDR3 comprises 17 residues. V lost 6 bases, J lost 0 bases, and 11 bases stayed unmatched. CDR3 DNA: TGTGCCAGTAGGGGGAGGACCGGACAGGTCTCTGGAAACACCATATATTTT. Protein product: CASRGRTGQVSGNTIYF.

V usage is TRBV5-5 and J usage is TRBJ1-1; D remains unclear. The CDR3 totals 12 residues. V was cut by 4 bases and J by 3 bases, with 7 bases left in between. Germline-derived CDR1 and CDR2 are SGHKS and YYEKEE (reference sequence). CDR3 sequence reads: CASSVPDTEAFF. The CDR3 region has the DNA TGTGCCAGCAGCGTCCCTGACACTGAAGCTTTCTTT.

The genes are TRBV5-6 and TRBJ1-5; D remains ambiguous. Germline V CDR1 and CDR2: SGHDT, YYEEEE. V gave up 3 bases and J gave up 1 base, with 8 bases separating them. The length of the CDR3 is 14 residues. The CDR3 nucleotides read TGTGCCAGCAGCTATGCGGGGAGCAATCAGCCCCAGCATTTT. Translated: CASSYAGSNQPQHF.